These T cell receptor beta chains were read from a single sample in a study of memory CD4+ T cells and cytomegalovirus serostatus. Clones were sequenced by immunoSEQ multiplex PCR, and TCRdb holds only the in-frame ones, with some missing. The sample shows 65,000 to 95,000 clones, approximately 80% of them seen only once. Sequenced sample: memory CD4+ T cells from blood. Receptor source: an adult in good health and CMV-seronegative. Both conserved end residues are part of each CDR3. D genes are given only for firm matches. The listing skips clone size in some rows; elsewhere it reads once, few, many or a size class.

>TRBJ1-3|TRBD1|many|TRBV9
TGTGCCAGCAGCTGGACAGGGGAAGGAAACACCATATATTTT
CASSWTGEGNTIYF
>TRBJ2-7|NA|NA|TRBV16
TGTGCCAGCAGCCGGACTGGCAGCTACGAGCAGTACTTC
CASSRTGSYEQYF
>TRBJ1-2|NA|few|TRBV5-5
TGTGCCAGCAGCCCCAGTCAGGAAAGGGGTCTTGATGGCTACACCTTC
CASSPSQERGLDGYTF
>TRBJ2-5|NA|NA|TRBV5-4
TGTGCCAGCAGCTGGGACTTCCAGGGCCAAGAGACCCAGTACTTC
CASSWDFQGQETQYF
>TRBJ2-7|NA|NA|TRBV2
TGTGCCAGCAGGATCGCCTCTCTGGGTACCGAGCAGTACTTC
CASRIASLGTEQYF
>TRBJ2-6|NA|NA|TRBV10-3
TGTGCCATCAGTGAAGAGAGGGTGTACGGGGCCAACGTCCTGACTTTC
CAISEERVYGANVLTF
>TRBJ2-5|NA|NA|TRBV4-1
TGCGCCAGCAGCCAAGATGCAGCAGGAGCGGAGACCCAGTACTTC
CASSQDAAGAETQYF
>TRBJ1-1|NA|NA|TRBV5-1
TGCGCCAGCAGCTTGGCTCTTTCAGGGCCGAACACTGAAGCTTTCTTT
CASSLALSGPNTEAFF
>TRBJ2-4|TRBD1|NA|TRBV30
TGTGCCTGGAGTGTACAGGGGGCGAACATTCAGTACTTC
CAWSVQGANIQYF
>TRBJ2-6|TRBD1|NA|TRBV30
TGTGCCTGGAGTGTCGGGGTGTACAGGGGTATCTCTGGGGCCAACGTCCTGACTTTC
CAWSVGVYRGISGANVLTF
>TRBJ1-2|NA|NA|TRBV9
TGTGCCAGCAGCGTTGGGGGGTTTGCCTATGGCTACACCTTC
CASSVGGFAYGYTF
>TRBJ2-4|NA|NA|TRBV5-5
TGTGCCAGCAGCTTGCAAGGGGGTGCAAACATTCAGTACTTC
CASSLQGGANIQYF
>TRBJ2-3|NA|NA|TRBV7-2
TGTGCCAGCAGCTTAGAGAGCATATGGCCAGATACGCAGTATTTT
CASSLESIWPDTQYF
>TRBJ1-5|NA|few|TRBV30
TGTGCCTGGACCTCCGGACAGAGCAATCAGCCCCAGCATTTT
CAWTSGQSNQPQHF
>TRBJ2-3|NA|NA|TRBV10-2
TGCGCCAGCTCCCGAGGGAAAGTCACGAGCACAGATACGCAGTATTTT
CASSRGKVTSTDTQYF
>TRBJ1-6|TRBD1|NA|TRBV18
TGTGCCAGCTCACCAGGACAGGGGATGAATTCACCCCTCCACTTT
CASSPGQGMNSPLHF
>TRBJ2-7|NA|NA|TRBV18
TGTGCCAGCGAACAAAACGACGAGCAGTACTTC
CASEQNDEQYF
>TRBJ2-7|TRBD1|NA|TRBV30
TGTGCCTGGAGTTTTGCAGGACAGGGTTCCTACGAGCAGTACTTC
CAWSFAGQGSYEQYF
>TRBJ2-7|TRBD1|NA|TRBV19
TGTGCCAGTAGTACAGGACAGGTGCAGTACTTC
CASSTGQVQYF
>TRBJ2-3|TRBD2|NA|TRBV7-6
TGTGCCAGCAGCTTAGTGGCTAGCGGGGGGTATACAGATACGCAGTATTTT
CASSLVASGGYTDTQYF
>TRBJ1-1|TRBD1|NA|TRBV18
TGTGCCAGCTCTCCTAGACAGGGGGAAAACACTGAAGCTTTCTTT
CASSPRQGENTEAFF
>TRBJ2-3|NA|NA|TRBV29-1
TGCAGCGTTTCCGGGACCACCCTCCGGACAGATACGCAGTATTTT
CSVSGTTLRTDTQYF
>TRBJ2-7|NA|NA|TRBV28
TGTGCCAGCAGTTCTGGGACCTCTGGGAACTACGAGCGGTACTTC
CASSSGTSGNYERYF
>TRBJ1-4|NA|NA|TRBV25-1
TGTGCCAGCAGGAGGGGTAATGAAAAACTGTTTTTT
CASRRGNEKLFF
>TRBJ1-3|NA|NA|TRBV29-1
TGCAGCGTTGTAATCTCCTCTGGAAACACCATATATTTT
CSVVISSGNTIYF
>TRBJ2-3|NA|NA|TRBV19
TGTGCCAGTAGCATTCAGGGGTTGTGGACAGATACGCAGTATTTT
CASSIQGLWTDTQYF
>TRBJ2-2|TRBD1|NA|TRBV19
TGTGCCAGTACCCCAGCTGGCAGGGGGCAGGCCGGGGAGCTGTTTTTT
CASTPAGRGQAGELFF
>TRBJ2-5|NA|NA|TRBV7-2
TGTGCCAGCAGCCCCCGAGTCGCGCAAGAGACCCAGTACTTC
CASSPRVAQETQYF
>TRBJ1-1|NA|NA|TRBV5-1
TGCGCCAGCAGCTTGGAGGGACGGTCGAACACTGAAGCTTTCTTT
CASSLEGRSNTEAFF